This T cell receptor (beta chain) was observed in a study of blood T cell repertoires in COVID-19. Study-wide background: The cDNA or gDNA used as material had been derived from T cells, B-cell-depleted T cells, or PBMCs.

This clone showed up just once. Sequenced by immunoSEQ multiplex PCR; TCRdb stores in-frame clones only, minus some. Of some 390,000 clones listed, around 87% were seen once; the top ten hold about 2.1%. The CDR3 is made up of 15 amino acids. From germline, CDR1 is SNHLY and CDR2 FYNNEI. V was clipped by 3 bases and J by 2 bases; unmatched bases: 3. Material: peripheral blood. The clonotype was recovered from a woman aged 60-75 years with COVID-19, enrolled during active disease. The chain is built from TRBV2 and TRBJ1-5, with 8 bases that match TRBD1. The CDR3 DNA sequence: TGTGCCAGCAGTGAGGACAGGGTTCGCAATCAGCCCCAGCATTTT. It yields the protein CASSEDRVRNQPQHF.